Below, one T cell receptor (beta chain) is given with its context. Its antigen is currently unknown. This sample was taken from a study of EBV T-cell therapy then PD-1 blockade in nasopharyngeal carcinoma. V was cut by 1 base and J by 8 bases, with 9 bases left in between. The CDR3 sequence is 13 residues long. Measured with immunoSEQ multiplex PCR; TCRdb has only the in-frame clones, and not every one. This sample has around 19,000 clones, with around four fifths found just once. Indicated treatment: AdE1-LMPpoly-expanded autologous EBV-specific T-cell therapy followed by anti-PD-1 nivolumab. The source was CD8+ T cells from blood, collected at day 0 from a patient whose treatment included autologous EBV-specific T cells and nivolumab. J is TRBJ2-1 and V is TRBV12-3 or TRBV12-4; a weak D match, TRBD1 (5 bases). The sequence was obtained from a man in his forties or fifties with nasopharyngeal carcinoma. In DNA, the CDR3 is TGTGCCAGCAGTTTAGAACAGGCCGATGAGCAGTTCTTC. This encodes CASSLEQADEQFF.